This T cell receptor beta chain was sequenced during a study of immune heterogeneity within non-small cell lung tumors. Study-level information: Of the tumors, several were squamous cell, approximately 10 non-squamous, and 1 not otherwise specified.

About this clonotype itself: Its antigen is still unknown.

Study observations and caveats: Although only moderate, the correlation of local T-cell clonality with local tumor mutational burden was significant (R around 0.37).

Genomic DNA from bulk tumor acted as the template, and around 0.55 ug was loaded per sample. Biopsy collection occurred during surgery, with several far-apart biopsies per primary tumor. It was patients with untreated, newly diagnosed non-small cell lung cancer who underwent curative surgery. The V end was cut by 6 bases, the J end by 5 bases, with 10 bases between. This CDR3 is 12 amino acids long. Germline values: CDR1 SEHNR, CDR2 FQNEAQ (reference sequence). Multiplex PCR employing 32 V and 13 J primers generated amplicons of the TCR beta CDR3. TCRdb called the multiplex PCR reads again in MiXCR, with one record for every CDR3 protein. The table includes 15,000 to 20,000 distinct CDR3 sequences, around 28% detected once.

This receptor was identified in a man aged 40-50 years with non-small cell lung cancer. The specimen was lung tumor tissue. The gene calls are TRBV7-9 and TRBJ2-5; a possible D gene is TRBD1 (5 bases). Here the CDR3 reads CASRTRAETQYF. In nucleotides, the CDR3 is TGTGCCAGCAGGACCAGGGCGGAGACCCAGTACTTC.